This passage covers 21 T cell receptor beta chains from one sample sequenced in a study of T-cell reconstitution after alpha-beta-depleted transplantation in children. This sample's TCRbeta library carried unique molecular identifier barcodes. TCRdb itself ran the PCR reads through MiXCR, one entry per CDR3 protein. The sample has a few hundred thousand distinct CDR3 sequences; approximately 9.8% are singletons. The starting material was PBMCs from the stem cell graft donor, obtained from the stem cell graft. Source of these receptors: a human donor who donated a stem cell graft to a child with SCID.

This clonotype was seen ten or more times. The CDR3 DNA is TGCAGTGCTCCCATAGCGGGGGGTGAAGAGACCCAGTACTTC. Residues: CSAPIAGGEETQYF. This chain uses TRBV20-1 with TRBJ2-5, with TRBD2 matching over 10 bases. Germline trimming cut 5 bases from V and 3 bases from J; bases unmatched to any gene: 6. CDR1 DFQATT and CDR2 SNEGSKA come from the germline V gene (reference sequence). This CDR3 contains 14 residues.

This clonotype has ten or more counts. This chain connects TRBV10-3 to TRBJ1-1, with a weak D call TRBD1 (5 bases). The CDR3 loop spans 13 amino acids. V gave up 11 bases and J gave up 5 bases, with 18 bases separating them. CDR1 and CDR2 (germline): ENHRY, SYGVKD. Written as DNA, the CDR3 is TGTGCCTTGGGCGGGCAGGGAGAAACTGAAGCTTTCTTT. Residues: CALGGQGETEAFF.

In its sample, this clonotype was seen many times. J is TRBJ2-7 and V is TRBV10-2, with D possibly being TRBD1 (5 bases). The CDR3 consists of 12 residues. Germline V lookup: CDR1 WSHSY, CDR2 SAAADI. V lost 7 bases and J 2 bases, leaving 9 bases between the germline ends. The CDR3 protein is CASIGVTYEQYF. In DNA form, the CDR3 reads TGCGCCAGCATAGGGGTTACCTACGAGCAGTACTTC.

This clonotype was seen many times. V gene TRBV5-1 combines with J gene TRBJ2-3, with no clear D. CDR1 and CDR2 (germline): SGHRS, YFSETQ. V was trimmed by 1 base and J by 5 bases, leaving 5 bases between them. This CDR3 region has 12 residues. DNA for the CDR3: TGCGCCAGCAGCTTGTTAGGAGATACGCAGTATTTT. Protein product: CASSLLGDTQYF.

This clonotype showed up many times. This chain uses TRBV29-1 with TRBJ1-1, with a weak D call TRBD1 (5 bases). Germline-derived CDR1 and CDR2 are SQVTM and ANQGSEA. The length of the CDR3 is 13 residues. The ends were cut back, 4 bases at V and 1 base at J, with 10 bases in the middle. The CDR3 here is CSVVTGTNTEAFF. The CDR3 DNA is TGCAGCGTTGTCACCGGGACGAACACTGAAGCTTTCTTT.

This clonotype was seen more than once but under ten times. The chain employs TRBV9 and TRBJ2-3; TRBD2 matches at 8 bases. Losses at the gene ends were 1 base for V and 0 bases for J; bases not matched to a gene: 7. This CDR3 spans 17 amino acids. Looked up from germline, CDR1 is SGDLS and CDR2 is YYNGEE. The CDR3 sequence is CASSVSLAGASTDTQYF. CDR3 in DNA: TGTGCCAGCAGCGTATCTCTAGCGGGCGCTAGCACAGATACGCAGTATTTT.

This clonotype was detected ten times or more. This chain links TRBV3-1 with TRBJ2-5; 11 bases align to TRBD1. Germline V CDR1 and CDR2: LGHDT, YNNKEL (reference sequence). The CDR3 length is 16 residues. V gave up 4 bases and J gave up 2 bases; unmatched junction bases: 6. CDR3 DNA: TGTGCCAGCAGCCCCGGACAGGGGGCGCGGCAAGAGACCCAGTACTTC. This codes for CASSPGQGARQETQYF.

This clonotype was seen repeatedly, ten times or more. The gene calls are TRBV12-3 or TRBV12-4 and TRBJ2-2, with no clear D. Trimming took 7 bases from V and 5 from J, leaving 11 bases between them. The CDR3 covers 13 residues. Here the CDR3 DNA reads TGTGCCAGCACCATCGGGCAAACCGGGGAGCTGTTTTTT. Its protein product is CASTIGQTGELFF.

This chain connects TRBV29-1 to TRBJ1-1; 7 bases are a match to TRBD1. V gave up 6 bases and J gave up 4 bases; unmatched junction bases: 8. Germline CDR1 and CDR2: SQVTM and ANQGSEA. The CDR3 runs 13 residues. CDR3 DNA: TGCAGCGTGACCCAGGACAGGAGCACTGAAGCTTTCTTT. Protein product: CSVTQDRSTEAFF. Full variable domain (missing parts from reference TRBV29-1 and TRBJ1-1): SAVISQKPSRDICQRGTSLTIQCQVDSQVTMMFWYRQQPGQSLTLIATANQGSEATYESGFVIDKFPISRPNLTFSTLTVSNMSPEDSSIYLCSVTQDRSTEAFFGQGTRLTVV.

This clonotype was observed many times. The chain combines TRBV3-1 with TRBJ2-2, with D tentatively TRBD2 (6 bases). This CDR3 has 16 residues. Germline V CDR1 and CDR2: LGHDT, YNNKEL (reference sequence). Trimming took 4 bases from V and 6 from J, leaving 18 bases between them. CDR3 amino acids: CASSPFRTGGAGELFF. CDR3 DNA sequence: TGTGCCAGCAGCCCCTTCCGGACTGGCGGGGCCGGGGAGCTGTTTTTT.

The sample holds many counts of this clonotype. The chain uses TRBV2 and TRBJ1-6; no clear D. The germline V and J ends were trimmed by 8 bases and 0 bases, with 11 bases remaining between them. CDR1 SNHLY and CDR2 FYNNEI come from the germline V gene. This CDR3 has 15 residues. CDR3 nucleotides: TGTGCCAGCCGGGATCCGAGCTCCTATAATTCACCCCTCCACTTT. Protein product: CASRDPSSYNSPLHF.

This clonotype has at least ten counts. V is TRBV11-2 and J is TRBJ2-5, with D unclear. CDR3 length: 15 residues. V was clipped by 1 base and J by 0 bases, with 9 bases between them. Germline V gives CDR1 SGHAT, CDR2 FQNNGV. CDR3 in DNA: TGTGCCAGCAGCTTAGTTGCAGTCAACCAAGAGACCCAGTACTTC. Translation: CASSLVAVNQETQYF.

Ten or more counts support this clonotype. This sequence joins TRBV20-1 and TRBJ2-3; D is perhaps TRBD2 (5 bases). V was cut by 3 bases and J by 4 bases, with 5 bases left in between. The CDR3 consists of 11 residues. CDR1 is DFQATT, CDR2 SNEGSKA, per germline (reference sequence). The DNA for the CDR3 is TGCAGTGCTAGGAGGGCAGATACGCAGTATTTT. Its protein is CSARRADTQYF.

This clonotype showed up many times. The chain employs TRBV12-3 or TRBV12-4 and TRBJ2-7, with a possible D match to TRBD1 (6 bases). V lost 5 bases and J 0 bases, leaving 11 bases between the germline ends. This CDR3 has 14 amino acids. CDR3 sequence reads: CASSIQGSSYEQYF. CDR3 sequence (DNA): TGTGCCAGCAGTATTCAGGGGAGCTCCTACGAGCAGTACTTC.

This clonotype appeared many times. The chain joins TRBV7-6 to TRBJ2-7; TRBD2 aligns across 7 bases. The germline V gene has CDR1 SGHVS and CDR2 FNYEAQ. The CDR3 is 16 amino acids. The ends lost 4 bases at V and 0 bases at J; junction bases unmatched: 9. The CDR3 loop reads CASSSGSSGLSYEQYF. For the CDR3, the DNA is TGTGCCAGCAGCTCAGGGTCTAGCGGCCTCTCCTACGAGCAGTACTTC. Full variable domain (rest looked up from reference TRBV7-6 and TRBJ2-7): GAGVSQSPRYKVTKRGQDVALRCDPISGHVSLYWYRQALGQGPEFLTYFNYEAQQDKSGLPNDRFSAERPEGSISTLTIQRTEQRDSAMYRCASSSGSSGLSYEQYFGPGTRLTVT.

There are many counts of this clonotype. The rearrangement links TRBV9 to TRBJ2-1, with 7 bases fitting TRBD1. Per germline, CDR1 SGDLS and CDR2 YYNGEE. The CDR3 is made up of 14 amino acids. V lost 3 bases to trimming and J lost 9 bases; unmatched junction nucleotides: 9. The DNA for the CDR3 is TGTGCCAGCAGCGCCTCGACAGGGTACCGTGAGCAGTTCTTC. Its translation: CASSASTGYREQFF. Variable domain in full (rest from reference TRBV9 and TRBJ2-1): DSGVTQTPKHLITATGQRVTLRCSPRSGDLSVYWYQQSLDQGLQFLIQYYNGEERAKGNILERFSAQQFPDLHSELNLSSLELGDSALYFCASSASTGYREQFFGPGTRLTVL.

This clonotype came up many times. This rearrangement joins TRBV7-9 to TRBJ1-4; D call uncertain. Germline-derived CDR1 and CDR2 are SEHNR and FQNEAQ (reference sequence). V dropped 4 bases and J dropped 2 bases, with 8 bases sitting between them. This CDR3 spans 14 amino acids. The CDR3 DNA is TGTGCCAGCAGCTCCGGAGGGACTAATGAAAAACTGTTTTTT. Translation: CASSSGGTNEKLFF.

The chain carries TRBV6-1 and TRBJ2-3; D remains unclear. V dropped 5 bases and J dropped 3 bases, with 12 bases sitting between them. Per germline, CDR1 MNHNS and CDR2 SASEGT. The CDR3 covers 14 residues. CDR3 amino acids: CASSRTLGTDTQYF. DNA of the CDR3: TGTGCCAGCAGTCGGACCTTGGGGACAGATACGCAGTATTTT.

This clonotype was seen many times. The chain recombines TRBV9 with TRBJ1-4, with D perhaps TRBD1 (5 bases). The CDR3 spans 15 residues. CDR1 is SGDLS and CDR2 is YYNGEE in the germline V gene. Trimming pared 3 bases from V and 5 bases from J, leaving 14 bases between. CDR3 coding DNA: TGTGCCAGCAGCGAGCGGGACGGAAAAAATGAAAAACTGTTTTTT. This translates into CASSERDGKNEKLFF.

This clonotype was detected many times. The V and J genes are TRBV7-8 and TRBJ1-5; D is perhaps TRBD1 (6 bases). The V and J ends lost 5 bases and 1 base respectively, with 18 bases between them. The CDR3 runs 17 residues. Germline CDR1 SGHVS, CDR2 FQNEAQ. The CDR3 reads CASSAYQGLMSNQPQHF. DNA for the CDR3: TGTGCCAGCAGCGCCTACCAGGGGTTGATGAGCAATCAGCCCCAGCATTTT.

The table lists this clonotype with many counts. J is TRBJ1-2 and V is TRBV5-1, with D maybe TRBD1 (6 bases). Deletions cut 0 bases from V and 1 base from J, with 10 bases between. This CDR3 contains 15 residues. Germline V CDR1 and CDR2: SGHRS, YFSETQ. CDR3 in amino acids: CASSLEQGLNYGYTF. In DNA, the CDR3 is TGCGCCAGCAGCTTGGAACAGGGCCTTAACTATGGCTACACCTTC.